This entry concerns a single TCR beta chain. The sample is drawn from a study of blood T cell repertoires in COVID-19. The method was immunoSEQ multiplex PCR; TCRdb's version includes in-frame clones alone and lacks a portion of them. The table has hundreds of thousands of clones, about 90% seen once. The CDR3 contains 15 residues. V was shortened by 0 bases and J by 2 bases, with 8 bases between the two germline ends. Germline CDR1 and CDR2: LGHDT and YNNKEL (reference sequence). The sequencing input was peripheral blood. The V call is TRBV3-1 (or the pseudogene TRBV3-2), the J call TRBJ2-1; D is unclear. This TCR came from a young woman who had recovered from COVID-19. CDR3 coding DNA: TGTGCCAGCAGCCAAGACAGTTATCCCTACAATGAGCAGTTCTTC. It translates to CASSQDSYPYNEQFF.